A selection of T cell receptor beta chains follows, all from one sample in a study of cytomegalovirus exposure and HLA in healthy donors. Profiling relied on immunoSEQ multiplex PCR, and the TCRdb table lists in-frame clones only, not all of them. This sample has 130,000 or so clones, with less than 80% found just once. The sequenced material came from PBMCs. The receptors stem from a man between 35 and 55 years old in good health and CMV-seropositive. Both conserved end residues are part of each CDR3. A D gene is named only where the DNA matches it firmly. Size is omitted from some rows. Given values are once, few, many or a class for expanded clones.

cdr3_aa cdr3_nt v_call clone_size d_call j_call
CASSLQPDNEKLFF TGTGCCAGCAGTCTACAGCCGGATAATGAAAAACTGTTTTTT TRBV6-5 . . TRBJ1-4
CASSLGQGWKAFF TGTGCCAGCAGCTTGGGACAGGGGTGGAAAGCTTTCTTT TRBV7-6 . TRBD1 TRBJ1-1
CASRSDRGSETQYF TGCGCCAGCAGATCCGACAGGGGTTCAGAGACCCAGTACTTC TRBV5-1 . TRBD1 TRBJ2-5
CAGSNQPGDTQYF TGCGCCGGCAGCAATCAACCCGGAGATACGCAGTATTTT TRBV4-1 once . TRBJ2-3
CASSPGLRAMIVTGYTF TGTGCCAGTAGTCCAGGCTTAAGAGCAATGATCGTCACTGGCTACACCTTC TRBV19 . . TRBJ1-2
CASSLSPGQGLNNEQFF TGTGCCAGCAGCTTATCACCTGGACAGGGGTTAAACAATGAGCAGTTCTTC TRBV11-3 . TRBD1 TRBJ2-1
CASSGTGSQPQHF TGTGCCAGCAGCGGGACAGGATCTCAGCCCCAGCATTTT TRBV7-9 few TRBD1 TRBJ1-5
CASRGHGTEAFF TGCGCCAGTAGGGGGCACGGCACTGAAGCTTTCTTT TRBV10-2 . TRBD1 TRBJ1-1
CAIRAEQTGGGSPLHF TGTGCCATCAGAGCAGAACAGACAGGGGGTGGTTCACCCCTCCACTTT TRBV10-3 . TRBD1 TRBJ1-6
CASSPLKPSITDTQYF TGTGCCAGCTCACCACTTAAGCCTTCCATCACAGATACGCAGTATTTT TRBV18 . . TRBJ2-3
CASSLRGEAFF TGTGCCAGCAGCCTGAGGGGGGAAGCTTTCTTT TRBV28 . . TRBJ1-1
CAILGGTSEADTQYF TGTGCCATCTTGGGGGGGACATCGGAGGCAGATACGCAGTATTTT TRBV10-3 . . TRBJ2-3
CASSSGTSGSTDTQYF TGTGCCAGCAGCTCAGGGACTAGCGGTTCCACAGATACGCAGTATTTT TRBV7-9 . TRBD2 TRBJ2-3
CASSLVGGSSPLHF TGTGCCAGCAGCTTAGTGGGGGGGAGTTCACCCCTCCACTTT TRBV7-9 . . TRBJ1-6
CASSERSGAGYTF TGCGCCAGCAGTGAGAGGTCAGGGGCTGGCTACACCTTC TRBV10-2 . . TRBJ1-2
CASSQASREETQYF TGTGCCAGCAGCCAAGCTAGCCGGGAAGAGACCCAGTACTTC TRBV4-2 few . TRBJ2-5
CASRPGQGLGGELFF TGTGCCAGCAGACCGGGACAGGGGCTCGGCGGGGAGCTGTTTTTT TRBV6-5 . TRBD1 TRBJ2-2
CASSLTGSSSFPYEQYF TGTGCCAGCAGTCTTACAGGGAGCAGTTCGTTTCCCTACGAGCAGTACTTC TRBV28 . . TRBJ2-7
CASSERGAGGTGGYTF TGTGCCAGCAGTGAACGAGGGGCAGGGGGCACGGGTGGCTACACCTTC TRBV2 few TRBD1 TRBJ1-2
CASGLAGAVEQYF TGCGCCAGCGGCTTGGCGGGAGCAGTAGAGCAGTACTTC TRBV5-1 . TRBD2 TRBJ2-7
CASSDRGSGTGELFF TGTGCCAGCAGTGACAGGGGGTCGGGCACCGGGGAGCTGTTTTTT TRBV2 . TRBD1 TRBJ2-2
CASSIALGDRQPQHF TGTGCCAGTAGTATAGCCCTAGGCGACCGGCAGCCCCAGCATTTT TRBV19 . . TRBJ1-5
CASTNRDSLSYEQYF TGTGCCAGCACCAACAGGGATAGCCTCTCCTACGAGCAGTACTTC TRBV4-2 . . TRBJ2-7
CASGFQGENEQFF TGTGCTAGTGGTTTCCAGGGGGAAAATGAGCAGTTCTTC TRBV12-5 . TRBD1 TRBJ2-1
CASSLVAGTGANYGYTF TGCGCCAGCAGCTTGGTGGCAGGGACGGGGGCTAACTATGGCTACACCTTC TRBV5-1 . . TRBJ1-2
CASSYLGQGASGELFF TGTGCCAGCAGCTACCTGGGACAGGGGGCTTCCGGGGAGCTGTTTTTT TRBV7-2 . TRBD1 TRBJ2-2
CASSLVAGGQFF TGTGCCAGCAGCTTGGTCGCGGGAGGGCAGTTCTTC TRBV5-6 once TRBD2 TRBJ2-1
CASSQDSGGGNQPQHF TGCGCCAGCAGCCAAGATAGTGGGGGGGGCAATCAGCCCCAGCATTTT TRBV4-1 . . TRBJ1-5
CASSQDWTSGPKNIQYF TGTGCCAGCTCACAAGACTGGACTAGCGGGCCCAAAAACATTCAGTACTTC TRBV18 . TRBD2 TRBJ2-4